The present TCR beta chain was sequenced within a study of T cells in Graves' hyperthyroidism and ophthalmopathy. This clonotype was detected ten times or more. Amplified TCR beta CDR3 regions came from RNA transcripts. Using the HTBI primer set, a first-round RT-PCR was run on the TCR CDR3. TCRdb analysed the multiplex PCR reads with MiXCR anew, one entry per CDR3 protein. This table has hundreds of thousands of distinct CDR3 sequences, around 39% appearing once. The study defined stable Graves' hyperthyroidism as no ophthalmopathy progression within 18 months. With 8 bases clipped from V and 0 bases from J, the junction kept 5 bases outside the gene matches. The CDR3 consists of 13 residues. Germline V gene sequence: CDR1 SQVTM, CDR2 ANQGSEA.

The TCR sequence derives from a man aged 18 to 30 with Graves' hyperthyroidism. What was sequenced was blood. The rearrangement links TRBV29-1 to TRBJ1-1, with TRBD1 matching 8 bases. CDR3 residues: CSIYRGMNTEAFF. The CDR3 DNA reads as TGCAGCATTTACAGGGGGATGAACACTGAAGCTTTCTTT.